Listed here is a single TCR beta chain. The antigen remains unidentified. This sample stems from a study of monozygotic twins with inflammatory bowel disease. Study-wide results and caveats: The analysis yielded no support for one strong signal or clonotype associated with IBD.

The CDR3 has 18 amino acids. CDR1 is LNHNV, CDR2 YYDKDF, per germline (reference sequence). Blood, roughly 2.5 ml, was drawn per donor. Making cDNA involved eight separate reactions per sample. TCRdb derives one entry per CDR3 protein from the 5' RACE reads, leaving out DNA. The sample holds 440,000 or so distinct CDR3 sequences. The sample comprised blood. This TCR came from a human donor with ulcerative colitis or Crohn's disease, or a healthy co-twin of an affected twin (not recorded which). The V call is TRBV15, the J call TRBJ2-1; TCRdb indicates TRBD2, and absent DNA this call remains unverified. CDR3 sequence: CATSSGAGGKSSYNEQFF. Using reference TRBV15 and TRBJ2-1 for the parts outside the CDR3, the full variable domain is DAMVIQNPRYQVTQFGKPVTLSCSQTLNHNVMYWYQQKSSQAPKLLFHYYDKDFNNEADTPDNFQSRRPNTSFCFLDIRSPGLGDTAMYLCATSSGAGGKSSYNEQFFGPGTRLTVL.